The clone carrying this T cell receptor beta chain was counted between two and nine times. As yet, its antigen is unknown. The V end lost 1 base, the J end lost 7 bases, and 13 bases lay between the germline ends. This CDR3 comprises 14 residues. The V gene's germline CDR1 is SEHNR and CDR2 FQNEAQ (reference sequence). These data originate in a study of T cell repertoires in cytomegalovirus infection. For the study at large: Alongside well-studied HLA-B-restricted CMV epitopes, recently identified HLA-C-restricted CMV epitopes were also used.

TCRdb used MiXCR to reprocess the reads, holding one entry per CDR3 protein. Here the sample spans 700,000 to 850,000 distinct CDR3 sequences, over 25% being singletons. The source was cultured CD8+ T cells from PBMCs, collected from culture after CMV antigen stimulation. This receptor was taken from a human donor in good health (CMV status not recorded). Some clones in this sample may be carry-over from other donors' samples. V gene TRBV7-9 combines with J gene TRBJ1-2, with a weak D call TRBD1 (6 bases). The CDR3 sequence is CASSLDTGILGYTF. The CDR3 DNA follows: TGTGCCAGCAGCTTAGATACAGGGATACTTGGCTACACCTTC. Drawing the rest from reference TRBV7-9 and TRBJ1-2, the complete variable domain is DTGVSQNPRHKITKRGQNVTFRCDPISEHNRLYWYRQTLGQGPEFLTYFQNEAQLEKSRLLSDRFSAERPKGSFSTLEIQRTEQGDSAMYLCASSLDTGILGYTFGSGTRLTVV.